These T cell receptor beta chains were read from a single sample in a study of siplizumab effects on memory and regulatory T cells. Here immunoSEQ multiplex PCR was the method, and the copy in TCRdb shows in-frame clones only, minus some. The table has 90,000 to 120,000 clones, 94% seen once. The sequencing input was Tregs sorted from blood. The receptors here all came from a human donor in good health. The CDR3 runs from the conserved cysteine through the conserved F or W. A D gene is named only where the DNA matches it firmly. The listing skips clone size in some rows; elsewhere it reads once, few, many or a size class.

V: TRBV10-3
D: .
J: TRBJ2-5
length: 14
size: .
CDR3: CAISSGRGQETQYF
DNA: TGTGCCATCAGTTCCGGGAGGGGACAGGAGACCCAGTACTTC

V: TRBV5-5
D: .
J: TRBJ2-1
length: 17
size: .
CDR3: CASAPHPRGVRHNEQFF
DNA: TGTGCCAGCGCCCCTCACCCTCGGGGCGTTAGGCACAATGAGCAGTTCTTC

V: TRBV5-1
D: TRBD1
J: TRBJ2-7
length: 14
size: .
CDR3: CASSFGTANYEQYF
DNA: TGCGCCAGCAGCTTCGGGACAGCCAACTACGAGCAGTACTTC

V: TRBV4-1
D: TRBD1
J: TRBJ2-2
length: 18
size: .
CDR3: CASSLGDRSNRDTGELFF
DNA: TGCGCCAGCAGCCTGGGGGACAGGTCAAATAGGGACACCGGGGAGCTGTTTTTT

V: TRBV7-8
D: .
J: TRBJ1-5
length: 15
size: .
CDR3: CASSIGRGTNQPQHF
DNA: TGTGCCAGCAGCATAGGGCGGGGTACTAATCAGCCCCAGCATTTT

V: TRBV5-1
D: .
J: TRBJ2-6
length: 14
size: once
CDR3: CAISKTAGANVLTF
DNA: TGCGCCATCTCAAAAACGGCCGGGGCCAACGTCCTGACTTTC

V: TRBV5-4
D: .
J: TRBJ2-4
length: 15
size: .
CDR3: CASSQFRQAPNIQYF
DNA: TGTGCCAGCAGCCAATTTAGACAGGCGCCAAACATTCAGTACTTC

V: TRBV18
D: .
J: TRBJ2-7
length: 15
size: .
CDR3: CASSPIQKSSYEQYF
DNA: TGTGCCAGCTCACCAATCCAGAAAAGCTCCTACGAGCAGTACTTC

V: TRBV25-1
D: TRBD1
J: TRBJ2-3
length: 16
size: .
CDR3: CASSEFHGTGADTQYF
DNA: TGTGCCAGCAGTGAATTTCACGGGACAGGGGCAGATACGCAGTATTTT

V: TRBV5-1
D: TRBD1
J: TRBJ1-2
length: 20
size: .
CDR3: CASSLSKSAGGKIGDYGYTF
DNA: TGCGCCAGCAGCTTAAGCAAGTCAGCAGGGGGCAAGATCGGCGACTATGGCTACACCTTC

V: TRBV5-5
D: TRBD1
J: TRBJ1-1
length: 17
size: .
CDR3: CASSFQQGRGMNTEAFF
DNA: TGTGCCAGCAGCTTTCAACAGGGGAGAGGTATGAACACTGAAGCTTTCTTT

V: TRBV28
D: .
J: TRBJ2-5
length: 10
size: .
CDR3: CATGAISQYF
DNA: TGTGCCACCGGGGCCATATCCCAGTACTTC

V: TRBV10-3
D: .
J: TRBJ1-1
length: 13
size: .
CDR3: CAIRQGQNTEAFF
DNA: TGTGCCATCAGACAGGGTCAGAACACTGAAGCTTTCTTT

V: TRBV19
D: .
J: TRBJ2-2
length: 12
size: .
CDR3: CASNRGGGELFF
DNA: TGTGCCAGTAATCGGGGTGGCGGGGAGCTGTTTTTT

V: TRBV2
D: TRBD2
J: TRBJ2-1
length: 16
size: .
CDR3: CASSEAGRGRWNEQFF
DNA: TGTGCCAGCAGTGAGGCGGGGCGGGGGAGATGGAATGAGCAGTTCTTC

V: TRBV19
D: .
J: TRBJ1-5
length: 15
size: few
CDR3: CASRPGHYSNQPQHF
DNA: TGTGCCAGTAGACCGGGACACTATAGCAATCAGCCCCAGCATTTT

V: TRBV5-6
D: .
J: TRBJ1-2
length: 13
size: once
CDR3: CASSPPTGRGYTF
DNA: TGTGCCAGCAGCCCTCCGACAGGTCGAGGCTACACCTTC

V: TRBV5-1
D: TRBD2
J: TRBJ2-3
length: 16
size: .
CDR3: CASSLGLAGVFDTQYF
DNA: TGCGCCAGCAGCTTAGGACTAGCGGGAGTGTTTGATACGCAGTATTTT

V: TRBV30
D: .
J: TRBJ2-7
length: 12
size: .
CDR3: CAWSGGSYEQYF
DNA: TGTGCCTGGAGCGGGGGCTCCTACGAGCAGTACTTC

V: TRBV9
D: .
J: TRBJ2-2
length: 16
size: .
CDR3: CASSVGASLDTGELFF
DNA: TGTGCCAGCAGCGTAGGTGCTAGCCTCGACACCGGGGAGCTGTTTTTT

V: TRBV20-1
D: .
J: TRBJ2-7
length: 11
size: .
CDR3: CSAMIFREQYF
DNA: TGCAGTGCTATGATATTCCGCGAGCAGTACTTC

V: TRBV2
D: .
J: TRBJ2-3
length: 14
size: .
CDR3: CASRAANNLNTQYF
DNA: TGTGCCAGCAGGGCAGCAAATAACTTAAATACGCAGTATTTT

V: TRBV29-1
D: TRBD2
J: TRBJ2-7
length: 16
size: .
CDR3: CSVADHRTSSPYEQYF
DNA: TGCAGCGTGGCGGACCACAGGACTAGCAGCCCGTACGAGCAGTACTTC

V: TRBV5-5
D: TRBD2
J: TRBJ2-1
length: 19
size: .
CDR3: CASSVASGTPLSSYNEQFF
DNA: TGTGCCAGCAGCGTGGCTAGCGGGACGCCACTAAGCTCCTACAATGAGCAGTTCTTC

V: TRBV25-1
D: .
J: TRBJ1-1
length: 14
size: .
CDR3: CASSERGASTEAFF
DNA: TGTGCCAGCAGTGAACGAGGGGCGTCCACTGAAGCTTTCTTT

V: TRBV5-4
D: .
J: TRBJ2-5
length: 15
size: .
CDR3: CASSKRLGSRQTQYF
DNA: TGTGCCAGCAGCAAACGACTTGGGAGTAGACAGACCCAGTACTTC

V: TRBV30
D: .
J: TRBJ2-2
length: 12
size: once
CDR3: CAWTNNWGELFF
DNA: TGTGCCTGGACGAACAACTGGGGGGAGCTGTTTTTT

V: TRBV15
D: .
J: TRBJ2-1
length: 16
size: .
CDR3: CATSLRVLVSYNEQFF
DNA: TGTGCCACCAGTCTAAGGGTTCTCGTCTCCTACAATGAGCAGTTCTTC

V: TRBV29-1
D: .
J: TRBJ2-7
length: 12
size: .
CDR3: CSVPGTSYEQYF
DNA: TGCAGCGTTCCCGGGACCTCCTACGAGCAGTACTTC

V: TRBV11-1
D: TRBD2
J: TRBJ2-3
length: 15
size: .
CDR3: CASSLTSGRRYTQYF
DNA: TGTGCCAGCAGCTTGACTAGCGGGAGAAGGTATACGCAGTATTTT

V: TRBV9
D: TRBD1
J: TRBJ2-2
length: 16
size: once
CDR3: CASSVHWTGLTGELFF
DNA: TGTGCCAGCAGCGTCCACTGGACAGGTCTTACCGGGGAGCTGTTTTTT

V: TRBV7-9
D: .
J: TRBJ2-7
length: 13
size: .
CDR3: CASSINWGYEQYF
DNA: TGTGCCAGCTCAATCAACTGGGGTTACGAGCAGTACTTC

V: TRBV9
D: TRBD2
J: TRBJ2-2
length: 14
size: .
CDR3: CASRLAGNTGELFF
DNA: TGTGCCAGCAGGCTAGCGGGGAACACCGGGGAGCTGTTTTTT

V: TRBV25-1
D: .
J: TRBJ2-4
length: 14
size: .
CDR3: CASSGWAHKNIQYF
DNA: TGTGCCAGCAGTGGTTGGGCGCACAAAAACATTCAGTACTTC

V: TRBV5-1
D: .
J: TRBJ1-1
length: 16
size: .
CDR3: CASSLAQRIVDTEAFF
DNA: TGCGCCAGCAGCTTGGCACAGCGGATCGTGGACACTGAAGCTTTCTTT

V: TRBV28
D: .
J: TRBJ1-2
length: 12
size: few
CDR3: CASSSSSYGYTF
DNA: TGTGCCAGCAGTTCGTCCTCCTATGGCTACACCTTC

V: TRBV28
D: .
J: TRBJ2-1
length: 11
size: .
CDR3: CASRGYNEQFF
DNA: TGTGCCAGCAGGGGATACAATGAGCAGTTCTTC

V: TRBV9
D: .
J: TRBJ2-3
length: 13
size: .
CDR3: CASSVVSTDTQYF
DNA: TGTGCCAGCAGCGTAGTCAGCACAGATACGCAGTATTTT

V: TRBV5-1
D: .
J: TRBJ2-7
length: 13
size: .
CDR3: CASSLGLGSQPYF
DNA: TGCGCCAGCAGCTTGGGGTTAGGCTCCCAACCTTACTTC

V: TRBV5-1
D: .
J: TRBJ2-5
length: 14
size: .
CDR3: CASSLFGQGETQYF
DNA: .

V: TRBV11-2
D: .
J: TRBJ1-5
length: 13
size: .
CDR3: CASSSYQRQPQHF
DNA: TGTGCCAGCAGCTCATATCAGAGGCAGCCCCAGCATTTT

V: TRBV18
D: .
J: TRBJ1-5
length: 14
size: .
CDR3: CASSPGRRNQPQHF
DNA: TGTGCCAGCTCACCGGGACGGCGAAATCAGCCCCAGCATTTT

V: TRBV5-1
D: .
J: TRBJ1-1
length: 14
size: .
CDR3: CASSYDRGGTEAFF
DNA: TGCGCCAGCAGCTACGACAGAGGTGGCACTGAAGCTTTCTTT

V: TRBV14
D: .
J: TRBJ2-7
length: 13
size: once
CDR3: CASSPFPQFGQYF
DNA: TGTGCCAGCAGCCCCTTTCCACAGTTCGGGCAGTACTTC

V: TRBV7-9
D: TRBD1
J: TRBJ2-7
length: 14
size: .
CDR3: CASSLPLDRDEQYF
DNA: TGTGCCAGCAGCTTACCCTTGGACAGGGACGAGCAGTACTTC

V: TRBV19
D: .
J: TRBJ1-5
length: 12
size: .
CDR3: CASSMVEQPQHF
DNA: TGTGCCAGTAGTATGGTCGAGCAGCCCCAGCATTTT

V: TRBV6-1
D: .
J: TRBJ2-7
length: 18
size: .
CDR3: CASSESVGGLNLPYEQYF
DNA: TGTGCCAGCAGTGAATCGGTCGGTGGGCTCAACCTCCCGTACGAGCAGTACTTC

V: TRBV11-3
D: .
J: TRBJ2-2
length: 14
size: .
CDR3: CASSQGYGTGELFF
DNA: TGTGCCAGCAGCCAGGGCTACGGCACCGGGGAGCTGTTTTTT

V: TRBV6-1
D: .
J: TRBJ1-1
length: 15
size: few
CDR3: CASSEGYTGNTEAFF
DNA: TGTGCCAGCAGTGAAGGTTATACAGGGAACACTGAAGCTTTCTTT

V: TRBV9
D: .
J: TRBJ2-2
length: 14
size: .
CDR3: CASSRLAHTGELFF
DNA: TGTGCCAGCAGCAGGCTAGCCCACACCGGGGAGCTGTTTTTT

V: TRBV28
D: .
J: TRBJ1-5
length: 15
size: .
CDR3: CASRRVYGGNQPQHF
DNA: TGTGCCAGCAGACGGGTGTATGGGGGCAATCAGCCCCAGCATTTT

V: TRBV7-8
D: .
J: TRBJ1-4
length: 15
size: .
CDR3: CASSYLGGGSEKLFF
DNA: TGTGCCAGCAGCTACCTCGGCGGGGGTAGTGAAAAACTGTTTTTT

V: TRBV5-1
D: TRBD1
J: TRBJ2-1
length: 24
size: .
CDR3: CASSTTGTGDWGVVGTTYYNEQFF
DNA: TGCGCCAGCAGCACAACCGGGACAGGGGATTGGGGTGTGGTCGGGACAACTTACTACAATGAGCAGTTCTTC

V: TRBV11-2
D: .
J: TRBJ2-3
length: 17
size: .
CDR3: CASEPQGRAAGLNTQYF
DNA: TGTGCCAGCGAACCACAGGGGAGGGCGGCGGGGTTGAATACGCAGTATTTT

V: TRBV11-2
D: TRBD1
J: TRBJ2-7
length: 14
size: .
CDR3: CASSWDRSSYEQYF
DNA: TGTGCCAGCAGCTGGGACAGGAGCTCCTACGAGCAGTACTTC

V: TRBV6-1
D: TRBD2
J: TRBJ2-7
length: 16
size: .
CDR3: CASSEDRGLAGGEQYF
DNA: TGTGCCAGCAGTGAGGATAGAGGACTAGCGGGAGGGGAGCAGTACTTC

V: TRBV7-9
D: .
J: TRBJ2-1
length: 13
size: .
CDR3: CASSLVSDNEQFF
DNA: TGTGCCAGCAGCTTAGTATCAGACAATGAGCAGTTCTTC